This paragraph covers one T cell receptor (beta chain) sequence. As yet, its antigen is unknown. There are 17 residues in the CDR3. CDR1 is SGDLS, CDR2 YYNGEE, per germline. V was pared by 2 bases and J by 6 bases, with 14 bases of the junction left unmatched. This record belongs to a study of CD8+ T cells in alopecia areata. Study background: Treated individuals took tofacitinib by mouth, 5 to 10 mg twice daily. Broader study findings: Lesional tissue from the scalp (especially in alopecia totalis/universalis) showed higher clonality than normal scalp. Tofacitinib yielded significantly lower scalp clonality and fewer expanded CD8+ clones among the top 100. Mice gave a clearer picture of TCR sharing than patients did, possibly for HLA-related reasons.

The treatment: oral pan-JAK inhibitor, 5-10 mg twice daily. Following extraction, RNA underwent reverse transcription to cDNA, which served as the sequencing template. TCRdb keeps only in-frame clones here, not all; method: immunoSEQ multiplex PCR. The sample holds about 190,000 clones, roughly three fifths seen once. This receptor was taken from a human donor with alopecia areata. Material: CD4+ T cells sorted from blood, obtained at week 4, from a patient treated with tofacitinib. The chain has TRBV9 and TRBJ2-1; 7 positions agree with TRBD2. CDR3: CASSVRGWQGPGNEQFF. The CDR3 DNA reads as TGTGCCAGCAGCGTGCGGGGGTGGCAGGGCCCAGGCAATGAGCAGTTCTTC. The variable domain in full, with the rest retrieved from reference TRBV9 and TRBJ2-1, is DSGVTQTPKHLITATGQRVTLRCSPRSGDLSVYWYQQSLDQGLQFLIQYYNGEERAKGNILERFSAQQFPDLHSELNLSSLELGDSALYFCASSVRGWQGPGNEQFFGPGTRLTVL.